The 26 T cell receptor beta chains below come from one sample, sequenced in a study of blood T cell repertoires in COVID-19. Here immunoSEQ multiplex PCR was the method, and the copy in TCRdb shows in-frame clones only, minus some. The table lists roughly 150,000 clones, roughly four fifths of them singletons, with more than 3% in the top ten. The source material was peripheral blood. The receptors were gathered from a woman of 80 years or more with acute or convalescent COVID-19.

The chain employs TRBV19 and TRBJ1-3, with 10 bases that match TRBD1. The CDR3 loop spans 17 amino acids. V was pared by 9 bases and J by 2 bases, with 13 bases of the junction left unmatched. From germline, CDR1 is LNHDA and CDR2 SQIVND (reference sequence). The CDR3 is CASTLWDRGLAGNTIYF. The CDR3 DNA is TGTGCCAGCACCCTATGGGACAGGGGTTTAGCTGGAAACACCATATATTTT.

V and J are TRBV7-2 and TRBJ2-1; TRBD1 aligns across 10 bases. The CDR3 is 15 residues long. Germline CDR1 reads SGHTA; CDR2 reads FQGNSA. The V segment lost 5 bases and the J segment 8 bases; nucleotides outside the gene matches: 9. The CDR3 nucleotides read TGTGCCAGCAGCGCCGACAGGGGGCGCAGCTATGAGCAGTTCTTC. It codes for CASSADRGRSYEQFF.

The chain carries TRBV19 and TRBJ1-2; D remains unclear. CDR3 length equals 12 residues. Germline V gene lookup returns CDR1 LNHDA and CDR2 SQIVND (reference sequence). With 5 bases removed from V and 8 bases from J, the gap between germline ends came to 12 bases. The CDR3 DNA follows: TGTGCCAGTAGTTCTCGGGAGCGGGGCTACACCTTC. This sequence encodes CASSSRERGYTF.

This clone was seen a single time. CDR3 region: CASRTGTGSLGELFF. The CDR3 region has the DNA TGTGCCAGCAGGACCGGGACAGGGTCCTTAGGGGAGCTGTTTTTT. The V gene is TRBV13, the J gene TRBJ2-2, with 9 bases that match TRBD1. CDR3 size: 15 residues. Trimming at V came to 6 bases and at J to 8 bases, leaving 10 bases not matched to a gene. Germline-derived CDR1 and CDR2 are PRHDT and FYEKMQ (reference sequence).

This rearrangement joins TRBV11-2 to TRBJ2-7; TRBD1 matches at 7 bases. J was trimmed by 4 bases and V by 11 bases; bases with no gene match: 8. The CDR3 extends over 12 amino acids. Germline CDR1 and CDR2: SGHAT and FQNNGV. CDR3 DNA: TGTGCCGTTGAGGGGGCCACTTACGAGCAGTACTTC. Protein product: CAVEGATYEQYF.

This rearrangement joins TRBV27 to TRBJ2-1; 11 nucleotides align to TRBD2. V gave up 6 bases and J gave up 4 bases; unmatched junction bases: 11. The length of the CDR3 is 17 residues. Germline V gene sequence: CDR1 MNHEY, CDR2 SMNVEV (reference sequence). The CDR3: CASRLSGGAFAYNEQFF. In nucleotides, the CDR3 is TGTGCCAGCAGACTTAGCGGGGGGGCATTTGCGTACAATGAGCAGTTCTTC.

CDR3 in amino acids: CASSLGGTGGQPQHF. The CDR3 DNA reads TGTGCCAGCAGCTTAGGGGGCACAGGGGGTCAGCCCCAGCATTTT. The V call is TRBV7-2, the J call TRBJ1-5, with 8 positions matching TRBD1. Looked up from germline, CDR1 is SGHTA and CDR2 is FQGNSA. The CDR3 is 15 amino acids. J was trimmed by 6 bases and V by 1 base; bases with no gene match: 5.

The chain carries TRBV21-1 and TRBJ2-4; TRBD1 is the table's D call and was not checked against the DNA. TRBV21-1 corresponds to a pseudogene. The CDR3 is 17 residues long. CDR3 DNA sequence: TGTGCCAGCAGCCATCAGCCCACGGGCAGGGGCAGGGGCATTCAGTACTTC. Its translation: CASSHQPTGRGRGIQYF.

The sample holds a few counts of this clone. The chain carries TRBV5-1 and TRBJ2-3; tentative D call: TRBD2 (6 bases). The V gene lost 0 bases and the J gene lost 6 bases, with 14 bases spanning the gap. Germline CDR1 reads SGHRS; CDR2 reads YFSETQ. The CDR3 contains 15 residues. As DNA, the CDR3 is TGCGCCAGCAGCTTGGACGGGGGTGGACGTGATACGCAGTATTTT. Protein sequence: CASSLDGGGRDTQYF.

This chain joins TRBV5-1 and TRBJ2-7, with 14 positions matching TRBD2. V dropped 4 bases and J dropped 7; count of bases not matched to a gene: 13. The CDR3 has 17 residues. In germline, CDR1 is SGHRS, CDR2 YFSETQ. The CDR3 reads CASSPGTSGGAVREQYF. The CDR3 region has the DNA TGCGCCAGCAGCCCCGGGACTAGCGGGGGAGCCGTTAGGGAGCAGTACTTC.

The chain combines TRBV30 with TRBJ1-5, with D possibly being TRBD1 (6 bases). Trimming removed 3 bases at V and 3 bases at J, with 15 bases between. Germline V gene lookup returns CDR1 GTSNPN and CDR2 SVGIG (reference sequence). This CDR3 is 15 amino acids long. The CDR3 loop is CAWSGGQSHNQPQHF. The CDR3 coding sequence is TGTGCCTGGAGCGGGGGGCAAAGTCACAATCAGCCCCAGCATTTT.

This chain uses TRBV2 with TRBJ1-2; the match to TRBD1 covers 8 bases. J was trimmed by 7 bases and V by 6 bases; bases with no gene match: 7. This CDR3 contains 13 residues. Germline V CDR1 and CDR2: SNHLY, FYNNEI. As DNA, the CDR3 is TGTGCCAGCAGCCTAACAGGGGGAGGTGGCTACACCTTC. This translates into CASSLTGGGGYTF.

This clone was detected only a few times. The chain combines TRBV6-5 with TRBJ1-6; the D gene is possibly TRBD1 (6 bases). The germline gives CDR1 MNHEY, CDR2 SVGAGI. CDR3 length: 15 residues. V was cut by 8 bases and J by 0 bases, with 11 bases left in between. Here the CDR3 reads CASGRGFSYNSPLHF. In nucleotides, the CDR3 is TGTGCCAGCGGGAGGGGGTTCTCCTATAATTCACCCCTCCACTTT.

The V call is TRBV6-2 or TRBV6-3, the J call TRBJ1-1; 8 nucleotides line up with TRBD1. Per germline, CDR1 MNHEY and CDR2 SVGEGT. The CDR3 length is 15 residues. V shed 5 bases, J shed 4 bases, and the junction held 9 bases outside the gene matches. The CDR3 DNA sequence: TGTGCCAGCAGTCCCCCGCGACAGGGGCGCACTGAAGCTTTCTTT. This sequence encodes CASSPPRQGRTEAFF.

This clone was seen a single time. The chain joins TRBV2 to TRBJ1-2, with a tentative D call TRBD1 (5 bases). Trimming stripped 0 bases from V and 5 bases from J, with 13 bases between. Germline V gene sequence: CDR1 SNHLY, CDR2 FYNNEI. The CDR3 has 15 residues. The CDR3 spells CASSEAPRQTYGYTF. The CDR3, as DNA: TGTGCCAGCAGTGAAGCGCCTCGACAGACTTATGGCTACACCTTC.

The rearrangement links TRBV3-1 (or the pseudogene TRBV3-2) to TRBJ1-5, with D tentatively TRBD1 (5 bases). Per germline, CDR1 LGHDT and CDR2 YNNKEL (reference sequence). V lost 2 bases and J 7 bases, leaving 15 bases between the germline ends. CDR3 size: 15 residues. In DNA form, the CDR3 reads TGTGCCAGCAGCCAAAATAGCCAGGGCTCACAGCCCCAGCATTTT. The encoded protein is CASSQNSQGSQPQHF.

V is TRBV6-2 or TRBV6-3 and J is TRBJ2-1; TRBD2 might be the D (7 bases). CDR3 length equals 15 residues. V shed 2 bases and J shed 0 bases, with 8 bases lying between them. The V gene's germline CDR1 is MNHEY and CDR2 SVGEGT. The CDR3 spells CASSYGGASYNEQFF. CDR3 DNA: TGTGCCAGCAGTTACGGGGGGGCCTCCTACAATGAGCAGTTCTTC.

This rearrangement joins TRBV7-9 to TRBJ2-3; 9 bases align to TRBD1. Germline lookup yields CDR1 SEHNR and CDR2 FQNEAQ (reference sequence). Trimming removed 3 bases from V and 4 bases from J; junction bases left unmatched: 5. CDR3 length: 15 amino acids. The CDR3 coding sequence is TGTGCCAGCAGCTTTTTACAGGGGGCGTCAGATACGCAGTATTTT. Encoded protein: CASSFLQGASDTQYF.

The rearrangement joins TRBV9 to TRBJ2-1; D is ambiguous. CDR3 length: 15 residues. V lost 0 bases, J lost 0 bases, and 7 bases lay in between. Germline CDR1 reads SGDLS; CDR2 reads YYNGEE. CDR3 nucleotides: TGTGCCAGCAGCGTAGATGCCTACTCCTACAATGAGCAGTTCTTC. It codes for CASSVDAYSYNEQFF.

The chain joins TRBV7-2 to TRBJ2-5, with D possibly matching TRBD1 (5 bases). The CDR3 loop spans 16 amino acids. The V and J ends lost 5 bases and 2 bases respectively, with 18 bases between them. Germline CDR1 and CDR2: SGHTA and FQGNSA. DNA of the CDR3: TGTGCCAGCAGCCGTCAGGGAATGGGTGGGCAAGAGACCCAGTACTTC. Amino acids: CASSRQGMGGQETQYF.

The CDR3 sequence is CAISESSGEVGELFF. The CDR3 DNA reads TGTGCCATCAGTGAGTCTTCGGGGGAGGTCGGGGAGCTGTTTTTT. The chain combines TRBV10-3 with TRBJ2-2; possibly TRBD2 for D (6 bases). This CDR3 has 15 amino acids. Germline V CDR1 and CDR2: ENHRY, SYGVKD. With 0 bases removed from V and 7 bases from J, the gap between germline ends came to 12 bases.

The chain employs TRBV5-5 and TRBJ2-7, with D perhaps matching TRBD2 (5 bases). The germline V gene has CDR1 SGHKS and CDR2 YYEKEE (reference sequence). CDR3 length equals 14 residues. The V end was cut by 1 base, the J end by 6 bases, with 14 bases between. The CDR3 sequence: CASSLTGRSGEQYF. CDR3 nucleotides: TGTGCCAGCAGCTTGACTGGACGGAGCGGCGAGCAGTACTTC.

The V call is TRBV19, the J call TRBJ1-2; D unclear. This CDR3 spans 13 amino acids. Trimming removed 5 bases at V and 4 bases at J, with 11 bases between. Per the germline V gene, CDR1 is LNHDA and CDR2 is SQIVND (reference sequence). CDR3 protein: CASSPDGIYGYTF. The CDR3 DNA reads as TGTGCCAGTAGTCCAGACGGGATCTATGGCTACACCTTC. Drawing the rest from reference TRBV19 and TRBJ1-2, the complete variable domain is DGGITQSPKYLFRKEGQNVTLSCEQNLNHDAMYWYRQDPGQGLRLIYYSQIVNDFQKGDIAEGYSVSREKKESFPLTVTSAQKNPTAFYLCASSPDGIYGYTFGSGTRLTVV.

The rearrangement joins TRBV12-3 or TRBV12-4 to TRBJ1-1; D is unclear. The germline V and J ends were trimmed by 3 bases and 0 bases, with 5 bases remaining between them. The CDR3 is 13 residues long. The CDR3 DNA is TGTGCCAGCAGTTTTCTTCTGAACACTGAAGCTTTCTTT. The encoded protein is CASSFLLNTEAFF.

The gene calls are TRBV4-2 and TRBJ2-1; 8 bases fit TRBD2. Trimming cost V 0 bases and J 3 bases; bases outside gene matches: 4. Germline CDR1 LGHNA, CDR2 YNFKEQ. The CDR3 sequence is 16 residues long. The CDR3 bases are TGTGCCAGCAGCCAAGAACTAGCGGCTAGCTACAATGAGCAGTTCTTC. Translated, it gives CASSQELAASYNEQFF.

The V gene is TRBV4-3, the J gene TRBJ1-1; D remains ambiguous. Between the trimmed V and J ends, which lost 2 bases and 4 bases, there was a span of 14 bases. The V gene's germline CDR1 is LGHNA and CDR2 YSLEER. This CDR3 has 15 residues. CDR3 sequence: CASSQPDTPVTEAFF. Here the CDR3 DNA reads TGCGCCAGCAGCCAACCCGACACCCCGGTCACTGAAGCTTTCTTT.